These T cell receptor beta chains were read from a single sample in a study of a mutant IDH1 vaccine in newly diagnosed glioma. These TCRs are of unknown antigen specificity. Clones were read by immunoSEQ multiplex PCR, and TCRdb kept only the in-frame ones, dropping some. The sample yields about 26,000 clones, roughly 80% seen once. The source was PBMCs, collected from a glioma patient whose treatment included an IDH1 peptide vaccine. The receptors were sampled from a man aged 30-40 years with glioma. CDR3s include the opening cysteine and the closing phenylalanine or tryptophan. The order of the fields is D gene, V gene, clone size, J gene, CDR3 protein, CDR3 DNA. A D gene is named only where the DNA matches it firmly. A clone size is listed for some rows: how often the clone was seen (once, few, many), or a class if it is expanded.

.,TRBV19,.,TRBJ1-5,CASSEGPNRPQHF,TGTGCCAGTAGCGAAGGCCCAAACAGACCCCAGCATTTT
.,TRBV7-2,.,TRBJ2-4,CASTPDAKNIQYF,TGTGCCAGCACCCCGGATGCCAAAAACATTCAGTACTTC
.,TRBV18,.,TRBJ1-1,CASSPLNTEAFF,TGTGCCAGCTCACCACTGAACACTGAAGCTTTCTTT
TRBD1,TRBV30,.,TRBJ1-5,CAWSVSDGTGGDQPQHF,TGTGCCTGGAGTGTCAGTGATGGGACAGGGGGCGATCAGCCCCAGCATTTT
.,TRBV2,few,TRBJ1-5,CASSEDRYSNQPQHF,TGTGCCAGCAGTGAAGACAGATATAGCAATCAGCCCCAGCATTTT
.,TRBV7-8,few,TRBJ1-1,CASSLGRGADTEAFF,TGTGCCAGCAGCTTAGGTCGAGGGGCGGACACTGAAGCTTTCTTT
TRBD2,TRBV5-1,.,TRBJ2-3,CASSLFATSGGDTQYF,TGCGCCAGCAGCTTGTTTGCGACTAGCGGGGGGGATACGCAGTATTTT
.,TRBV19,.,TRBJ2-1,CASSIPGPYNEQFF,TGTGCCAGTAGTATTCCGGGGCCCTACAATGAGCAGTTCTTC
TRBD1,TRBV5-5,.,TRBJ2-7,CASSLQGDEQYF,TGTGCCAGCAGCCTACAGGGGGACGAGCAGTACTTC
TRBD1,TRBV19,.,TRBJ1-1,CASSTRQGGTEAFF,TGTGCCAGTAGTACCCGACAGGGGGGGACTGAAGCTTTCTTT
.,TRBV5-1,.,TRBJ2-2,CASSLGPWSKNTGELFF,TGCGCCAGCAGCTTGGGGCCCTGGTCCAAAAACACCGGGGAGCTGTTTTTT
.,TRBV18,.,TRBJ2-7,CASSPSQRTYEQYF,TGTGCCAGCTCACCCAGCCAGCGCACCTACGAGCAGTACTTC
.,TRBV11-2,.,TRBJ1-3,CASSFTGTSGNTIYF,TGTGCCAGCAGCTTCACGGGGACCTCTGGAAACACCATATATTTT
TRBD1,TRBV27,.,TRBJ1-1,CASSFQGARTEAFF,TGTGCCAGCAGTTTTCAGGGGGCGCGTACTGAAGCTTTCTTT
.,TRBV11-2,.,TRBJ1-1,CASSFANTEAFF,TGTGCCAGCAGCTTTGCCAACACTGAAGCTTTCTTT
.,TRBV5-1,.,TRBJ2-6,CASSLALGSASGANVLTF,TGCGCCAGCAGCTTGGCCCTGGGCAGCGCCTCTGGGGCCAACGTCCTGACTTTC
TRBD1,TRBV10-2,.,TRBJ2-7,CASSPGQTYEQYF,TGCGCCAGCAGTCCGGGACAGACCTACGAGCAGTACTTC
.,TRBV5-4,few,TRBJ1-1,CASSLVGEAFF,TGTGCCAGCAGCTTGGTGGGAGAAGCTTTCTTT
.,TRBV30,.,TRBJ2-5,CACDSLSETQYF,TGTGCCTGTGATTCACTTTCAGAGACCCAGTACTTC
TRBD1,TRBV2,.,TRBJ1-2,CASSAQGAYGYTF,TGTGCCAGCAGTGCCCAGGGGGCGTATGGCTACACCTTC
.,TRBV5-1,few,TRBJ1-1,CASSLGENTEAFF,TGCGCCAGCAGCTTAGGGGAGAACACTGAAGCTTTCTTT
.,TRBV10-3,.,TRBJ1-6,CAISEMGSASSPLHF,TGTGCCATCAGTGAGATGGGCAGTGCGAGTTCACCCCTCCACTTT
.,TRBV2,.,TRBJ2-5,CASRAEGGQYF,TGTGCCAGCAGGGCAGAGGGTGGTCAGTACTTC
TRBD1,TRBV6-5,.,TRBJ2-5,CASSGTGGVGTQYF,TGTGCCAGCAGCGGGACAGGGGGGGTGGGGACCCAGTACTTC
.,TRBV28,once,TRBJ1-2,CASSLPQGVGYTF,TGTGCCAGCAGTTTACCACAAGGGGTGGGCTACACCTTC
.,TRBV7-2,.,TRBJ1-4,CASTPEGGNEKLFF,TGTGCCAGCACCCCGGAGGGAGGTAATGAAAAACTGTTTTTT
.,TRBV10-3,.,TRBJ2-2,CAAGANTGELFF,TGTGCCGCAGGGGCAAACACCGGGGAGCTGTTTTTT
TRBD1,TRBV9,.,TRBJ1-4,CASSPGTAIGEKLFF,TGTGCCAGCAGCCCTGGGACAGCAATAGGGGAAAAACTGTTTTTT
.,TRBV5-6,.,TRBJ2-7,CASSFQVEQYF,TGTGCCAGCAGCTTTCAGGTCGAGCAGTACTTC
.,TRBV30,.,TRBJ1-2,CAWSVLGSLGGYTF,TGTGCCTGGAGTGTACTGGGGAGCCTCGGCGGCTACACCTTC
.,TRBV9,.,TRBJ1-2,CASSEDSFYGYTF,TGTGCCAGCAGCGAGGACAGTTTCTATGGCTACACCTTC
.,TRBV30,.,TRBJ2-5,CAWSQGIKTQYF,TGTGCCTGGAGTCAGGGGATAAAGACCCAGTACTTC
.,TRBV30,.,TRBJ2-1,CAWRGIAESYNEQFF,TGTGCCTGGAGGGGGATAGCCGAATCCTACAATGAGCAGTTCTTC
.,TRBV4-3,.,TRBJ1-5,CASSPYRGQNQPQHF,TGCGCCAGCAGCCCCTACCGGGGACAAAATCAGCCCCAGCATTTT
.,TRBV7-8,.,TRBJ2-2,CASSLVETENTGELFF,TGTGCCAGCAGCTTAGTTGAGACAGAGAACACCGGGGAGCTGTTTTTT
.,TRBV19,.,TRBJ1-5,CASSIDSPQPQHF,TGTGCCAGTAGTATCGATTCACCTCAGCCCCAGCATTTT
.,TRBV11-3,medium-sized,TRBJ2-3,CASSLTDTQYF,TGTGCCAGCAGCCTCACAGATACGCAGTATTTT
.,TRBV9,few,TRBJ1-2,CASSVGGDWGGYTF,TGTGCCAGCAGCGTAGGGGGGGACTGGGGTGGCTACACCTTC
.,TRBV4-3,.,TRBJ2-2,CASSQGAGEHTGELFF,TGCGCCAGCAGCCAAGGGGCAGGGGAACACACCGGGGAGCTGTTTTTT
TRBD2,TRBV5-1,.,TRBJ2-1,CASSLDGLADGNEQFF,TGCGCCAGCAGCTTAGACGGACTAGCGGACGGGAATGAGCAGTTCTTC
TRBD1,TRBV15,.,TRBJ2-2,CATSSDRGILPGELFF,TGTGCCACCAGCAGTGACAGGGGGATATTACCCGGGGAGCTGTTTTTT
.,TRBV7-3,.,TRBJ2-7,CASSLKVSTPYEQYF,TGTGCCAGCAGCTTAAAGGTGTCTACCCCCTACGAGCAGTACTTC
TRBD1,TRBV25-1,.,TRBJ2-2,CASSPRTGGNTGELFF,TGTGCCAGCAGTCCAAGGACAGGGGGTAATACCGGGGAGCTGTTTTTT
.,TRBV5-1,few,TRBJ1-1,CASSKELNTEAFF,TGCGCCAGCAGCAAGGAATTGAACACTGAAGCTTTCTTT
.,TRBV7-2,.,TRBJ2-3,CASSNTDTQYF,TGTGCCAGCAGCAACACGGATACGCAGTATTTT
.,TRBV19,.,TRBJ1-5,CATQYSGVNQPQHF,TGTGCCACCCAGTATAGCGGGGTTAATCAGCCCCAGCATTTT
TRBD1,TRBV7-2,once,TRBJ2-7,CASSLEGAEQYF,TGTGCCAGCAGCCTAGAGGGGGCCGAGCAGTACTTC
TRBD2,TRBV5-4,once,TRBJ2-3,CASSSLAGDLDTQYF,TGTGCCAGCAGCTCTCTAGCGGGAGACTTAGATACGCAGTATTTT
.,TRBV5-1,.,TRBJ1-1,CASSPDSGTEAFF,TGCGCCAGCAGCCCGGACAGCGGCACTGAAGCTTTCTTT
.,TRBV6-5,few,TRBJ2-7,CASSYSGSGEQYF,TGTGCCAGCAGTTACTCGGGGTCTGGAGAGCAGTACTTC
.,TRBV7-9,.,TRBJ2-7,CASSLREGRQKPYEQYF,TGTGCCAGCAGCTTGAGAGAGGGACGGCAGAAGCCCTACGAGCAGTACTTC
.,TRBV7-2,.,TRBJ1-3,CASSLAPQGGIGNTIYF,TGTGCCAGCAGCTTAGCGCCTCAAGGGGGGATTGGAAACACCATATATTTT
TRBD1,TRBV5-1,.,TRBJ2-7,CASSAGTGLLSYEQYF,TGCGCCAGCAGCGCCGGGACAGGGCTCCTCTCCTACGAGCAGTACTTC
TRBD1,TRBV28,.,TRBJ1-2,CASRGRDRDPNYGYTF,TGTGCCAGCAGAGGCAGGGACAGGGACCCTAACTATGGCTACACCTTC
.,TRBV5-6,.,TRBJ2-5,CASSRDLYQETQYF,TGTGCCAGCAGCAGGGACCTCTACCAAGAGACCCAGTACTTC
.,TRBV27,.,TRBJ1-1,CASSSGSYTEAFF,TGTGCCAGCAGTTCGGGATCTTACACTGAAGCTTTCTTT